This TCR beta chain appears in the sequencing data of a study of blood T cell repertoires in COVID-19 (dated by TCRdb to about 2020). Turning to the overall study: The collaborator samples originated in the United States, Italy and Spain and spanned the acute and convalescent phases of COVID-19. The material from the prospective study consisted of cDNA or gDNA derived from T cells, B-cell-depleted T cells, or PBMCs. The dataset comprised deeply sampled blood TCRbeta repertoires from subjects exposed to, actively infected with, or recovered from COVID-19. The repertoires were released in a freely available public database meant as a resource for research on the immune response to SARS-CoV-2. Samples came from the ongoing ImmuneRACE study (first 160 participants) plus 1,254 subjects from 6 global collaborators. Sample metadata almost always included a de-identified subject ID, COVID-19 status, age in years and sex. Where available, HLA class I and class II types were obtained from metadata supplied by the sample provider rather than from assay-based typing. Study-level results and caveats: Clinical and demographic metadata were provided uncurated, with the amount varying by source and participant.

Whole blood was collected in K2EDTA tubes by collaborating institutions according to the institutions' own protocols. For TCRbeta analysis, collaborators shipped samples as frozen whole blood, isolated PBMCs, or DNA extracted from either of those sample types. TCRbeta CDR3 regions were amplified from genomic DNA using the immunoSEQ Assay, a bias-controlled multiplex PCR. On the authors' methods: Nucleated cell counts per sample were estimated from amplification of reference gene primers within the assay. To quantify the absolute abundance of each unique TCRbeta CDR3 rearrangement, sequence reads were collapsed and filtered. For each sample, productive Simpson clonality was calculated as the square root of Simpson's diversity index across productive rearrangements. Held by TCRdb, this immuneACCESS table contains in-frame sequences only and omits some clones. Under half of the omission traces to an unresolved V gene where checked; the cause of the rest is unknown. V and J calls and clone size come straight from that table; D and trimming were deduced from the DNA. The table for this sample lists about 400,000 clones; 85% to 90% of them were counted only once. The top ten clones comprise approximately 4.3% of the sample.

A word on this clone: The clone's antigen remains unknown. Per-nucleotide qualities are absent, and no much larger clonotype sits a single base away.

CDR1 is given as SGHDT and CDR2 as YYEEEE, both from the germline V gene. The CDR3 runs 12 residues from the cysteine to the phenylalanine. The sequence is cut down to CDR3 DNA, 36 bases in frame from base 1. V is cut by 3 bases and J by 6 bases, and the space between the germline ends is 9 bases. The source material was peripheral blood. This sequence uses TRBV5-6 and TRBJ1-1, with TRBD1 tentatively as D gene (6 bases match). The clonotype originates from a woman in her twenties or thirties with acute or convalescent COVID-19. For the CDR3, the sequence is CASSYREAEAFF. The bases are TGTGCCAGCAGCTACAGGGAAGCTGAAGCTTTCTTT.